This T cell receptor (beta chain) was retrieved from a study of T-cell memory formation after mild COVID-19. Study background: TCR clusters were mostly confined to one donor each.

One entry per CDR3 protein, called by TCRdb with MiXCR from the 5' RACE reads. Of around 300,000 distinct CDR3 sequences detected, roughly 13% appear once; the ten largest clones hold over 20%. CDR1 and CDR2 (germline): MNHEY, SMNVEV (reference sequence). This CDR3 has 16 amino acids. V was trimmed by 0 bases and J by 2 bases, leaving 14 bases between them. The gene calls are TRBV27 and TRBJ2-7; D may be TRBD2 (5 bases). Specimen: PBMCs or a T cell subset sorted from them (not recorded which). The sequence derives from a man in his late teens or twenties who had mild COVID-19 (a few samples of this study predate the infection). Cell type and time point are not known. In nucleotides, the CDR3 is TGTGCCAGCAGTTTATCGGCGGGCCTCGCTCCCTACGAGCAGTACTTC. It yields the protein CASSLSAGLAPYEQYF.